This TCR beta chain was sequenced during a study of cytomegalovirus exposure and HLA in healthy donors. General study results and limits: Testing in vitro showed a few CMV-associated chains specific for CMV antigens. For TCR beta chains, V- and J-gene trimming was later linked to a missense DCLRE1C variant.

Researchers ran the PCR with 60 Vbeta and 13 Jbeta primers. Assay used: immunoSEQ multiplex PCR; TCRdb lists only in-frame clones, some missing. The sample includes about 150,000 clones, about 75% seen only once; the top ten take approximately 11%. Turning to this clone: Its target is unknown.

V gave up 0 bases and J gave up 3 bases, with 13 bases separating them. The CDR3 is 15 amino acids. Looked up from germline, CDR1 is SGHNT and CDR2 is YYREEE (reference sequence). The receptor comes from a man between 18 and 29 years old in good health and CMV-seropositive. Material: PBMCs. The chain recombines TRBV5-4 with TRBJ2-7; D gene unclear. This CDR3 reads CASSLGEALSYEQYF. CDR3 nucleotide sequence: TGTGCCAGCAGCTTGGGAGAGGCTCTTAGCTACGAGCAGTACTTC. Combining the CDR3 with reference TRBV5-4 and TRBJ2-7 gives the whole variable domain ETGVTQSPTHLIKTRGQQVTLRCSSQSGHNTVSWYQQALGQGPQFIFQYYREEENGRGNFPPRFSGLQFPNYSSELNVNALELDDSALYLCASSLGEALSYEQYFGPGTRLTVT.